The T cell receptor beta chain under discussion was sequenced for a study of blood T cell repertoires in COVID-19. In the study overall: COVID-19 samples from acute and convalescent phases originated in the United States, Italy and Spain.

This CDR3 has 12 amino acids. V lost 4 bases and J 4 bases, leaving 10 bases between the germline ends. Germline assignment: CDR1 GTSNPN and CDR2 SVGIG (reference sequence). Authors' analysis steps: Estimated nucleated cell counts came from reference gene primer amplification. Clones were read by immunoSEQ multiplex PCR, and TCRdb kept only the in-frame ones, dropping some. That table furnishes V, J and clone size, whereas the DNA furnished D and trimming. The sample records approximately 430,000 clones, about nine tenths being singletons. This sequence was found in a woman under 40 with active or convalescent COVID-19. The chain is built from TRBV30 and TRBJ1-1; D perhaps matches TRBD1 (5 bases). Sequencing input: peripheral blood. The chain's CDR3 is CAWKRQSTEAFF. In nucleotides, the CDR3 is TGTGCCTGGAAACGACAGAGCACTGAAGCTTTCTTT.